This passage covers 22 T cell receptor beta chains from one sample sequenced in a study of blood T cell repertoires in COVID-19. The assay was immunoSEQ multiplex PCR, and TCRdb's table has in-frame clones only and misses some. The table includes more than 90,000 clones, 65% to 80% detected once. The specimen was peripheral blood. These TCRs come from a man in his sixties or seventies with acute or convalescent COVID-19.

This clone appeared a single time. V and J are TRBV28 and TRBJ1-5; 8 bases are shared with TRBD1. CDR3 size: 16 residues. Germline CDR1 reads MDHEN; CDR2 reads SYDVKM. Unmatched junction bases numbered 3, after V lost 2 bases and J lost 0 bases. DNA of the CDR3: TGTGCCAGCAGTTTAACCGGACAGGGTAGCAATCAGCCCCAGCATTTT. Amino acid sequence: CASSLTGQGSNQPQHF.

CDR3 protein: CASSLSGSSYEQYF. The CDR3 region has the DNA TGTGCCAGCAGCCTTAGCGGGAGCTCCTACGAGCAGTACTTC. The chain joins TRBV11-2 to TRBJ2-7; 9 nucleotides match TRBD2. Germline assignment: CDR1 SGHAT and CDR2 FQNNGV. The CDR3 spans 14 residues. V trimming: 5 bases; J trimming: 0 bases; junction bases outside the gene matches: 2.

The V gene is TRBV5-1, the J gene TRBJ2-7; 9 bases agree with TRBD1. The CDR3 runs 15 residues. Germline-derived CDR1 and CDR2 are SGHRS and YFSETQ. J lost 6 bases, V lost 0 bases, and 7 bases had no gene match. CDR3 region: CASSLAGQGGSEQYF. The CDR3 region has the DNA TGCGCCAGCAGCTTGGCGGGACAGGGCGGGAGCGAGCAGTACTTC.

In the case of this clone: The junction does not match germline at one end; this may be a read error. This CDR3 reads CASSLGRQTYNEQFF. CDR3 sequence (DNA): TGTGCCAGCAGTTTAGGGCGGCAGACCTACAATGAGCAGTTCTTC. This chain joins TRBV7-2 and TRBJ2-1; no firm D call. Germline V gene lookup returns CDR1 SGHTA and CDR2 FQGNSA. The CDR3 contains 15 residues.

The rearrangement links TRBV19 to TRBJ1-1; 12 bases fit TRBD1. The CDR3 has 17 amino acids. CDR1 LNHDA and CDR2 SQIVND come from the germline V gene (reference sequence). Trimming cost V 7 bases and J 4 bases; bases outside gene matches: 13. The CDR3 DNA is TGTGCCAGTACCATCTATCGGGGACAGGGGGCGATCACTGAAGCTTTCTTT. This gives the protein CASTIYRGQGAITEAFF.

This clone was observed once. This chain links TRBV19 with TRBJ1-1; TRBD1 matches at 7 bases. This CDR3 has 13 residues. Germline loops: CDR1 LNHDA, CDR2 SQIVND (reference sequence). The ends lost 7 bases at V and 4 bases at J; junction bases unmatched: 6. The CDR3 sequence: CASTEQGFTEAFF. CDR3 nucleotides: TGTGCCAGTACCGAACAGGGGTTCACTGAAGCTTTCTTT.

This clone was seen only a few times. CDR3 sequence (DNA): TGTGCCAGCAGCCTAGGGACAGGTCGGGTCTACGAGCAGTACTTC. Amino acids: CASSLGTGRVYEQYF. The chain joins TRBV7-9 to TRBJ2-7, with 8 bases lining up with TRBD1. V lost 5 bases, J lost 3 bases, and 9 bases stayed unmatched. The CDR3 covers 15 residues. Germline CDR1 reads SEHNR; CDR2 reads FQNEAQ (reference sequence). The full variable domain, completed using reference TRBV7-9 and TRBJ2-7, is DTGVSQNPRHKITKRGQNVTFRCDPISEHNRLYWYRQTLGQGPEFLTYFQNEAQLEKSRLLSDRFSAERPKGSFSTLEIQRTEQGDSAMYLCASSLGTGRVYEQYFGPGTRLTVT.

The rearrangement joins TRBV15 to TRBJ1-2; unclear D gene. Trimming shortened V by 1 base and J by 8 bases, and 17 bases separated the two germline ends. The CDR3 covers 15 residues. Germline CDR1 LNHNV, CDR2 YYDKDF (reference sequence). The CDR3 bases are TGTGCCACCAGCAGAGTTTCCGACCGGGATCGGGGCTACACCTTC. Amino acids: CATSRVSDRDRGYTF.

The chain couples TRBV7-6 to TRBJ2-5; D remains unclear. Germline lookup yields CDR1 SGHVS and CDR2 FNYEAQ. This CDR3 comprises 11 residues. Trimming left V 4 bases short and J 5 bases short, with 5 bases between. The CDR3 nucleotides read TGTGCCAGCAGCTGGGCTGAGACCCAGTACTTC. It encodes CASSWAETQYF. Based on the CDR3 plus reference TRBV7-6 and TRBJ2-5, the full variable domain is GAGVSQSPRYKVTKRGQDVALRCDPISGHVSLYWYRQALGQGPEFLTYFNYEAQQDKSGLPNDRFSAERPEGSISTLTIQRTEQRDSAMYRCASSWAETQYFGPGTRLLVL.

The V and J genes are TRBV24-1 and TRBJ1-2, with TRBD1 matching over 7 bases. With V trimmed by 4 bases and J by 7 bases, 8 bases remained unmatched. Germline loops: CDR1 KGHDR, CDR2 SFDVKD. The CDR3 length is 14 residues. Written as DNA, the CDR3 is TGTGCCACCAGTGAGGGACAGTGGGGAGGTGGCTACACCTTC. Encoded protein: CATSEGQWGGGYTF.

This chain connects TRBV25-1 to TRBJ2-2; 7 bases are shared with TRBD1. J lost 7 bases, V lost 8 bases, and 10 bases had no gene match. Germline lookup yields CDR1 MGHDK and CDR2 SYGVNS. The CDR3 is made up of 14 amino acids. The CDR3 DNA is TGTGCCAGCGGTGGACAGGTTAACGGCGGGGAGCTGTTTTTT. Its protein is CASGGQVNGGELFF. The full variable domain, rest sourced from reference TRBV25-1 and TRBJ2-2, is EADIYQTPRYLVIGTGKKITLECSQTMGHDKMYWYQQDPGMELHLIHYSYGVNSTEKGDLSSESTVSRIRTEHFPLTLESARPSHTSQYLCASGGQVNGGELFFGEGSRLTVL.

The chain recombines TRBV5-1 with TRBJ2-5; a possible D gene is TRBD2 (6 bases). This CDR3 has 14 residues. CDR1 is SGHRS and CDR2 is YFSETQ in the germline V gene. Trimming left V 0 bases short and J 9 bases short, with 15 bases between. The CDR3: CASSLADGGRSQYF. The CDR3 region has the DNA TGCGCCAGCAGCTTGGCCGACGGGGGACGATCCCAGTACTTC.

This chain uses TRBV4-2 with TRBJ2-2; 14 nucleotides agree with TRBD2. The V gene end was trimmed by 4 bases and the J gene end by 4 bases; junction bases not matched to a gene: 5. The CDR3 length is 17 residues. Per germline, CDR1 LGHNA and CDR2 YNFKEQ. The CDR3 protein is CASSPGLAGGGTGELFF. DNA of the CDR3: TGTGCCAGCAGCCCAGGACTAGCGGGAGGTGGCACCGGGGAGCTGTTTTTT.

This chain joins TRBV24-1 and TRBJ2-3; possible D gene TRBD2, 6 bases. From germline, CDR1 is KGHDR and CDR2 SFDVKD. V lost 2 bases, J lost 2 bases, and 22 bases lay in between. The CDR3 runs 19 residues. The DNA of the CDR3 is TGTGCCACCAGTGATTCTGGGCCTGGCCGGGGACTCACCACAGATACGCAGTATTTT. Protein: CATSDSGPGRGLTTDTQYF.

The chain joins TRBV4-3 to TRBJ2-2; D possibly corresponds to TRBD2 (6 bases). With 4 bases removed from V and 4 bases from J, the gap between germline ends came to 13 bases. This CDR3 region has 15 residues. Per the germline V gene, CDR1 is LGHNA and CDR2 is YSLEER. This CDR3 is CASSPGTGITGELFF. CDR3 bases: TGCGCCAGCAGCCCCGGGACTGGCATCACCGGGGAGCTGTTTTTT.

The chain has TRBV19 and TRBJ2-3; D gene uncertain. Germline CDR1 reads LNHDA; CDR2 reads SQIVND (reference sequence). This CDR3 is 13 amino acids long. Deletions cut 3 bases from V and 6 bases from J, with 10 bases between. This CDR3 reads CASSIFSPDTQYF. The CDR3 coding sequence is TGTGCCAGTAGTATTTTTTCCCCGGATACGCAGTATTTT.

The chain joins TRBV12-3 or TRBV12-4 to TRBJ2-7, with D perhaps TRBD1 (5 bases). CDR3 length equals 13 residues. The ends were cut back, 5 bases at V and 4 bases at J, with 12 bases in the middle. The CDR3 DNA sequence: TGTGCCAGCAGTGTCGACAGCGAGTACGAGCAGTACTTC. Amino acids: CASSVDSEYEQYF.

The chain's CDR3 is CASSPSGRYEQYF. The CDR3 nucleotides are TGTGCCAGCAGCCCCAGTGGGAGGTACGAGCAGTACTTC. J is TRBJ2-7 and V is TRBV11-2, with a weak D call TRBD2 (6 bases). V was pared by 5 bases and J by 4 bases, with 12 bases between. The germline V gene has CDR1 SGHAT and CDR2 FQNNGV. The CDR3 sequence is 13 residues long.

The rearrangement joins TRBV24-1 to TRBJ2-3; possibly TRBD2 for D (5 bases). Between the trimmed V and J ends, which lost 7 bases and 1 base, there was a span of 14 bases. The CDR3 sequence is 15 residues long. Germline assignment: CDR1 KGHDR and CDR2 SFDVKD. The CDR3 DNA reads as TGTGCCACCAGGGGAGACATGTTCGGCACAGATACGCAGTATTTT. The encoded protein is CATRGDMFGTDTQYF.

The chain carries TRBV19 and TRBJ2-7, with 7 bases that match TRBD1. The germline CDR1 and CDR2 sequences are LNHDA and SQIVND (reference sequence). The CDR3 totals 14 residues. V lost 4 bases and J lost 3; bases outside the gene matches: 6. In nucleotides, the CDR3 is TGTGCCAGTAGTACCTGGGACAGAGACTACGAGCAGTACTTC. Its protein is CASSTWDRDYEQYF.

V usage is TRBV11-2 and J usage is TRBJ1-6; 8 bases agree with TRBD1. CDR3 length equals 15 residues. Germline CDR1 and CDR2: SGHAT and FQNNGV. Germline trimming cut 3 bases from V and 9 bases from J; bases unmatched to any gene: 7. CDR3 nucleotide sequence: TGTGCCAGCAGCTTTTTTTCAGGGGGCGTTTCACCCCTCCACTTT. As protein: CASSFFSGGVSPLHF. The full variable domain, with the rest looked up from reference TRBV11-2 and TRBJ1-6, is EAGVAQSPRYKIIEKRQSVAFWCNPISGHATLYWYQQILGQGPKLLIQFQNNGVVDDSQLPKDRFSAERLKGVDSTLKIQPAKLEDSAVYLCASSFFSGGVSPLHFGNGTRLTVT.

The chain combines TRBV19 with TRBJ1-1; D is undetermined. V dropped 1 base and J dropped 4 bases, with 13 bases sitting between them. The germline V gene encodes CDR1 LNHDA and CDR2 SQIVND (reference sequence). The CDR3 runs 15 residues. CDR3 amino acids: CASSIAGRAGTEAFF. DNA for the CDR3: TGTGCCAGTAGTATAGCGGGCCGTGCGGGCACTGAAGCTTTCTTT.